This is a list of T cell receptor beta chains from one sample in a study of blood T cell repertoires in COVID-19. Method: immunoSEQ multiplex PCR; TCRdb's copy keeps in-frame clones and lacks some. Of 45,000 to 55,000 clones detected, 86% appear once; the ten largest clones hold about 22%. Sequencing was done on a sample of peripheral blood. All receptors come from a woman of 80 years or more with acute or convalescent COVID-19. Both conserved end residues are trimmed from each CDR3. Each record gives: D gene, clone size, V gene, CDR3 protein. The D gene is left open where the match is weak. Not every row has a clone size; where given, it reads once, few, many or a size class.

TRBD1	NA	TRBV11-3	ASSPTGNQPQH
NA	NA	TRBV29-1	SVDGVSEQF
NA	NA	TRBV3-1/TRBV3-2	ASSQGTPAGEKLF
TRBD1	NA	TRBV4-1	ASSQDREYGDEKLF
NA	few	TRBV2	ASSEPGLTNTGELF
NA	NA	TRBV2	ASSLQGTTEAF
NA	NA	TRBV3-1/TRBV3-2	ASSLGGVNEKLF
NA	NA	TRBV7-8	ASSLAGGFNEQF
NA	few	TRBV6-2/TRBV6-3	ASSYFGDQPQH
TRBD1	NA	TRBV12-5	ASGPVGTAT
NA	NA	TRBV28	ASSSPNYGYT